This T cell receptor (beta chain) was recovered during a study of T cell clusters in autoimmune cytopenias. Looked up from germline, CDR1 is SQVTM and CDR2 is ANQGSEA. The CDR3 is 12 amino acids. Judged by frequency, this clonotype is medium-sized (0.01 to 0.1%). TRB was amplified by touch-down multiplex PCR, primer pools A and B combined. Following a re-call of the multiplex PCR reads, TCRdb has one entry per CDR3 protein and lacks DNA. There are roughly 10,000 distinct CDR3 sequences in the sample, with 33% held by the top ten. TRB was amplified from approximately 250 ng of peripheral blood genomic DNA per sample. These same records also appear under a second study, on T cell repertoires in aging, cancer and after chemotherapy.

The sample taken for sequencing was peripheral blood. The chain joins TRBV29-1 to TRBJ2-1; with no DNA, the TCRdb D assignment of TRBD2 cannot be verified. The origin of this receptor is a human donor in good health. CDR3 protein: CSASGVGNEQFF.